The following is a T cell receptor (beta chain) sequence with its context. The antigen this receptor binds is unknown. No much larger clone is present one base from it, and per-base qualities are unavailable. The sample is drawn from a study of blood T cell repertoires in COVID-19 (dated by TCRdb to the early 2020s). For the wider study: Samples from collaborators originated in the United States, Italy and Spain and spanned both the acute and convalescent phases of COVID-19. The material from the prospective study consisted of cDNA or gDNA derived from T cells, B-cell-depleted T cells, or PBMCs. The dataset comprised deeply sampled blood TCRbeta repertoires from subjects exposed to, actively infected with, or recovered from COVID-19. The repertoires were released in a freely available public database meant as a resource for research on the immune response to SARS-CoV-2. The samples were drawn from the first 160 participants of the ongoing ImmuneRACE study and from over 950 subjects provided by 6 global collaborators. The sample metadata nearly always contained a de-identified subject ID, COVID-19 status, age in years and sex. Where available, HLA class I and class II types were taken from metadata supplied by the sample provider and were not determined by assay-based typing. Study-wide findings and limitations: Clinical and demographic metadata were provided uncurated, with the amount varying by source and participant.

One collaborating source in Seattle enrolled patients during active infection and followed them longitudinally through the course of disease. Whole blood was collected in K2EDTA tubes by collaborating institutions according to the institutions' own protocols. Collaborator samples were shipped for TCRbeta analysis as frozen whole blood, isolated PBMCs, or DNA extracted from either sample type. TCRbeta CDR3 regions were amplified from genomic DNA using the immunoSEQ Assay, a bias-controlled multiplex PCR. In the authors' own workflow: Within the assay, amplification of reference gene primers was used to estimate how many nucleated cells each sample contained. To quantify the absolute abundance of each unique TCRbeta CDR3 rearrangement, sequence reads were collapsed and filtered. Productive Simpson clonality was computed per sample as the square root of Simpson's diversity index over productive rearrangements. Held by TCRdb, this immuneACCESS table contains in-frame sequences only and omits some clones. Under half of the omission traces to an unresolved V gene where checked; the cause of the rest is unknown. From that table come the V and J calls and clone size; the DNA was used to work out D and trimming. A total of under 200,000 clones appear in this sample, about 83% of them only once. Roughly 2.5% of the sample goes to the ten largest clones.

Trimming leaves V shorter by 0 bases and J shorter by 2 bases, with the junction holding 7 bases beyond the gene matches. The germline V gene specifies SGDLS as CDR1 and YYNGEE as CDR2. The CDR3, cysteine through phenylalanine, is 16 amino acids long. The entry retains the CDR3 DNA only, 48 bases that are in frame from base 1. Rearrangement joined TRBV9 to TRBJ2-7; 8 bases in between match TRBD1. Material for sequencing was peripheral blood. This clonotype was obtained from a woman older than 75 with COVID-19, enrolled during active disease. The sequence in DNA is TGTGCCAGCAGCGTAGGGGGACAGGTAACGGCCTACGAGCAGTACTTC. Protein translation: CASSVGGQVTAYEQYF.